This TCR beta chain was retrieved from a study of blood T cell repertoires in COVID-19. In the study overall: COVID-19 samples from acute and convalescent phases originated in the United States, Italy and Spain. Nucleic acid was either cDNA or gDNA, and it came from T cells, B-cell-depleted T cells, or PBMCs.

Original analysis: Amplification of reference gene primers was used by the study to estimate nucleated cell counts. Assay used: immunoSEQ multiplex PCR; TCRdb lists only in-frame clones, some missing. The DNA gave D and trimming, while V, J and clone size come from that table. Here the sample spans about 72,000 clones, more than 75% being singletons. Germline V gene sequence: CDR1 KGHSH, CDR2 LQKENI. The CDR3 extends over 15 amino acids. Trimming at V came to 3 bases and at J to 9 bases, leaving 6 bases not matched to a gene. The sample comprised peripheral blood. This clonotype was sampled from a human donor in a cohort sampled during active COVID-19. The chain couples TRBV18 to TRBJ1-6, with 9 nucleotides matching TRBD1. The CDR3 loop is CASSPLGDRVSPLHF. The CDR3 DNA is TGTGCCAGCTCACCCCTCGGGGACAGGGTTTCACCCCTCCACTTT.